The rows below give T cell receptor beta chains drawn from one sample of a study of blood T cell repertoires in COVID-19. The table came from immunoSEQ multiplex PCR; TCRdb's copy has only in-frame clones and leaves some out. Seen here are under 150,000 clones, about 80% observed once, and the top ten hold around 2.9%. Sequencing input: PBMCs or T cells enriched from blood (not recorded which). The receptor source for this set is a woman between 50 and 59 years old who had recovered from COVID-19. Both conserved end residues are part of each CDR3. Fields, in order: clone size, D gene, V gene, J gene, CDR3 DNA, CDR3 protein. D genes are given only for firm matches. The size entry is marked missing in some rows and otherwise reads once, few, many or a size class.

-,TRBD1,TRBV5-5,TRBJ2-5,TGTGCCAGCAGCTTGGACAGGGGGCGCGAAGAGACCCAGTACTTC,CASSLDRGREETQYF
few,TRBD2,TRBV11-2,TRBJ2-3,TGTGCCAGCAGCTCTATTAGCGGGACGCAGTATTTT,CASSSISGTQYF
-,-,TRBV3-1/TRBV3-2,TRBJ2-3,TGTGCCAGCAGCCAAGATATCAGAACAGATACGCAGTATTTT,CASSQDIRTDTQYF
-,-,TRBV13,TRBJ1-1,TGTGCCAGCAGTCGGGTGAACACTGAAGCTTTCTTT,CASSRVNTEAFF
-,-,TRBV4-1,TRBJ2-3,TGCGCCAGCAGCCAAGAAGGGAGGATAAGCACAGATACGCAGTATTTT,CASSQEGRISTDTQYF
-,-,TRBV21-1,TRBJ2-3,TGTGCCAGCAGCAAGCCAGCGGGCATGGTCACAGATACGCAGTATTTT,CASSKPAGMVTDTQYF
-,-,TRBV19,TRBJ2-3,TGTGCCAGTAGTACCTCAGATACGCAGTATTTT,CASSTSDTQYF
-,-,TRBV2,TRBJ1-5,TGTGCCACCAAACAGGGCGTTTATAGCAATCAGCCCCAGCATTTT,CATKQGVYSNQPQHF
-,TRBD1,TRBV28,TRBJ1-5,TGTGCCAGCAGTTTAGAGGGGGCAAACAATCAGCCCCAGCATTTT,CASSLEGANNQPQHF
-,TRBD1,TRBV7-8,TRBJ2-5,TGTGCCAGCAGCTCCCAGACAGGGTCGGAGACCCAGTACTTC,CASSSQTGSETQYF
-,-,TRBV12-5,TRBJ1-3,TGTGCTAGTGGTTTGAGCGGAGCTGGAAACACCATATATTTT,CASGLSGAGNTIYF
-,TRBD1,TRBV6-1,TRBJ1-1,TGTGCCAGCACTGAGGCATTTTTAAGACAGGGGTTCACTGAAGCTTTCTTT,CASTEAFLRQGFTEAFF
-,TRBD2,TRBV27,TRBJ2-1,TGTGCCAGCAGTTTAGCGGGGGAAGTATCCTACAATGAGCAGTTCTTC,CASSLAGEVSYNEQFF
-,-,TRBV16,TRBJ1-1,TGTGCCAGCAGCCAACGGTCCTTCTCGAACACTGAAGCTTTCTTT,CASSQRSFSNTEAFF
-,-,TRBV5-6,TRBJ1-1,TGTGCCAGCAGCTTAGGGGGAATTAACACTGAAGCTTTCTTT,CASSLGGINTEAFF
-,TRBD1,TRBV7-8,TRBJ1-1,TGTGCCAGCAGCTCCCGGACAGGGGAAACTGAAGCTTTCTTT,CASSSRTGETEAFF
-,TRBD1,TRBV11-3,TRBJ1-2,TGTGCCAGCAGCGAGTCACAGGGGGCCTTTGTTGGCTACACCTTC,CASSESQGAFVGYTF
once,-,TRBV28,TRBJ1-5,TGTGCCAGCAGTTTCCCCCCCAGGGAAGAAGGCAATCAGCCCCAGCATTTT,CASSFPPREEGNQPQHF
-,TRBD1,TRBV2,TRBJ2-2,TGTGCCAGCAGTGATCGACAGGGAAGGACCGGGGAGCTGTTTTTT,CASSDRQGRTGELFF
-,TRBD2,TRBV2,TRBJ2-3,TGTGCCAGGGAGCGGGGACCTAGCACAGATACGCAGTATTTT,CARERGPSTDTQYF
-,TRBD1,TRBV5-1,TRBJ1-2,TGCGCCAGCAGCCTTAGGACAGGGTCGAGCTATGGCTACACCTTC,CASSLRTGSSYGYTF
-,-,TRBV9,TRBJ2-7,TGTGCCAGTGCTTTGGGGCAGAGTTCCTACGAGCAGTACTTC,CASALGQSSYEQYF
few,TRBD2,TRBV28,TRBJ2-2,TGTGCCAGCAGAGGAGGGGGGCTAGCGGGGAACACCGGGGAGCTGTTTTTT,CASRGGGLAGNTGELFF
-,TRBD2,TRBV19,TRBJ2-1,TGTGCCAGTAGTCCTCCTGGGGGGGACTACAATGAGCAGTTCTTC,CASSPPGGDYNEQFF
-,-,TRBV3-1/TRBV3-2,TRBJ2-1,TGTGCCAGCAGCCCTACCGGCGGGAATCAAGATGAGCAGTTCTTC,CASSPTGGNQDEQFF
-,-,TRBV7-8,TRBJ1-5,TGTGCCAGCAGCTTAGAGGAGAATCAGCCCCAGCATTTT,CASSLEENQPQHF
-,-,TRBV24-1,TRBJ2-7,TGTGCCACCAGTGCACCAGCACTGGGCGCCTACGAGCAGTACTTC,CATSAPALGAYEQYF
-,TRBD1,TRBV27,TRBJ1-3,TGTGCCAGCAGTAAACAGGGGGCTAATGGAAACACCATATATTTT,CASSKQGANGNTIYF
few,TRBD2,TRBV19,TRBJ2-2,TGTGCCAGTAGTATCGGACTAGCGGGCGACTTCGCGAACACCGGGGAGCTGTTTTTT,CASSIGLAGDFANTGELFF
-,-,TRBV2,TRBJ1-6,TGTGCCAGCAGGCCCTCTGGAGGGAGGTCACCCCTCCACTTT,CASRPSGGRSPLHF
once,TRBD1,TRBV9,TRBJ2-1,TGTGCCAGCAGCGCCGGGACAGGGGGCCTCAATGAGCAGTTCTTC,CASSAGTGGLNEQFF